This passage covers 20 T cell receptor beta chains from one sample sequenced in a study of T-cell reconstitution after alpha-beta-depleted transplantation in children. A library of TCRbeta sequences, prepared with unique molecular identifiers, was generated. One entry per CDR3 protein results from TCRdb running MiXCR on the PCR reads. The data show 800,000 to 1,000,000 distinct CDR3 sequences, about 30% seen once. This specimen was PBMCs, mostly from graft donor cells, taken 360 days after TCRalphabeta/CD19-depleted stem cell transplant. The receptors come from a boy under two years old who had a stem cell transplant for SCID, so the T cells may come from the graft donor.

The V and J genes are TRBV5-1 and TRBJ2-5; D uncertain. Trimming shortened V by 3 bases and J by 7 bases, and 13 bases separated the two germline ends. This CDR3 comprises 13 residues. Germline V gene data show CDR1 as SGHRS and CDR2 as YFSETQ. The CDR3 bases are TGCGCCAGCAGCTGGGGTGGTGGGCGGACCCAGTACTTC. Amino acid sequence: CASSWGGGRTQYF.

The chain has TRBV12-3 or TRBV12-4 and TRBJ2-6; no reliable D call. The germline V and J ends were trimmed by 7 bases and 1 base, with 11 bases remaining between them. The CDR3 contains 15 residues. In nucleotides, the CDR3 is TGTGCCAGCACCCCTCCCGGTTCTGGGGCCAACGTCCTGACTTTC. Protein sequence: CASTPPGSGANVLTF.

The chain couples TRBV29-1 to TRBJ2-5, with D maybe TRBD1 (6 bases). The CDR3 runs 15 residues. Trimming removed 1 base from V and 2 bases from J, with 14 bases in between. CDR1 and CDR2 from the germline V gene are SQVTM and ANQGSEA. As DNA, the CDR3 is TGCAGCGTTGAAGGGGGGCAGGGTTGGCAAGAGACCCAGTACTTC. Translation gives CSVEGGQGWQETQYF.

The chain carries TRBV29-1 and TRBJ1-1; 7 bases fit TRBD1. Unmatched junction bases numbered 8, after V lost 4 bases and J lost 0 bases. CDR1 and CDR2 (germline): SQVTM, ANQGSEA. The CDR3 is 15 residues long. CDR3 nucleotide sequence: TGCAGCGTTGTCAAGGGACAGACTATGAACACTGAAGCTTTCTTT. It is translated as CSVVKGQTMNTEAFF.

This clonotype was counted between two and nine times. CDR3 sequence: CASSLTVLAGAPSTDTQYF. The CDR3 region has the DNA TGTGCCAGCAGCTTAACGGTTCTAGCGGGGGCCCCTAGCACAGATACGCAGTATTTT. This chain links TRBV7-3 with TRBJ2-3; 10 nucleotides align to TRBD2. The V segment lost 0 bases and the J segment 0 bases; nucleotides outside the gene matches: 9. CDR3 length: 19 residues. Per germline, CDR1 SGHTA and CDR2 FQGTGA.

This clonotype was detected only a few times. The CDR3 DNA sequence: TGTGCCAGCAGGGGCCCGGGCACCGGGGAGCTGTTTTTT. This codes for CASRGPGTGELFF. This chain joins TRBV12-3 or TRBV12-4 and TRBJ2-2; no reliable D call. The CDR3 is 13 residues long. V was pared by 6 bases and J by 4 bases, with 9 bases between.

This clonotype was seen a few times. The genes are TRBV5-1 and TRBJ2-3, with D unresolved. The CDR3 length is 15 residues. In germline, CDR1 is SGHRS, CDR2 YFSETQ. The V end was cut by 3 bases, the J end by 2 bases, with 13 bases between. The CDR3 loop is CASSWNGLNTDTQYF. The CDR3 DNA sequence: TGCGCCAGCAGCTGGAATGGGCTTAACACAGATACGCAGTATTTT. Full variable domain (remainder filled in from reference TRBV5-1 and TRBJ2-3): KAGVTQTPRYLIKTRGQQVTLSCSPISGHRSVSWYQQTPGQGLQFLFEYFSETQRNKGNFPGRFSGRQFSNSRSEMNVSTLELGDSALYLCASSWNGLNTDTQYFGPGTRLTVL.

This clonotype has only a few counts. V is TRBV29-1 and J is TRBJ2-7; the D gene is possibly TRBD1 (5 bases). The CDR3 has 12 amino acids. The V and J ends lost 4 bases and 2 bases respectively, with 9 bases between them. CDR1 and CDR2 from the germline V gene are SQVTM and ANQGSEA. The CDR3 protein is CSVVGHPYEQYF. Written as DNA, the CDR3 is TGCAGCGTTGTCGGACACCCCTACGAGCAGTACTTC.

This chain joins TRBV18 and TRBJ1-1; no firm D call. Germline CDR1 KGHSH, CDR2 LQKENI. Deletions cut 1 base from V and 3 bases from J, with 9 bases between. This CDR3 has 14 amino acids. The CDR3 protein is CASSPLDGDTEAFF. In nucleotides, the CDR3 is TGTGCCAGCTCACCACTGGACGGCGACACTGAAGCTTTCTTT.

The chain has TRBV20-1 and TRBJ2-1; the D gene is possibly TRBD1 (5 bases). Germline CDR1 is DFQATT and CDR2 is SNEGSKA (reference sequence). The CDR3 length is 19 residues. V was trimmed by 0 bases and J by 0 bases, leaving 21 bases between them. The CDR3 DNA reads TGCAGTGCTAGAGATTGGGGCGACTTTTTCTCAAGCTCCTACAATGAGCAGTTCTTC. Translated: CSARDWGDFFSSSYNEQFF.

This rearrangement joins TRBV5-1 to TRBJ2-1; no reliable D call. Trimming removed 4 bases at V and 4 bases at J, with 18 bases between. The CDR3 is made up of 16 amino acids. The germline gives CDR1 SGHRS, CDR2 YFSETQ. CDR3 sequence (DNA): TGCGCCAGCAGCCCGACTCCCCAAAAGGGTTACAATGAGCAGTTCTTC. It specifies CASSPTPQKGYNEQFF.

This clonotype occurred a few times. The genes are TRBV2 and TRBJ2-5, with 7 bases that match TRBD2. With V trimmed by 6 bases and J by 4 bases, 11 bases remained unmatched. CDR3 length equals 15 residues. The germline V gene has CDR1 SNHLY and CDR2 FYNNEI. Here the CDR3 DNA reads TGTGCCAGCAGGAATGGACTAGTGGGGGGAGAGACCCAGTACTTC. Translating gives CASRNGLVGGETQYF.

This clonotype was observed a few times. The chain has TRBV11-2 and TRBJ2-1; D is perhaps TRBD2 (6 bases). This CDR3 is 16 amino acids long. The V and J ends lost 1 base and 5 bases respectively, with 15 bases between them. The germline CDR1 and CDR2 sequences are SGHAT and FQNNGV. This CDR3 is CASSLVAGGLHNEQFF. The CDR3 DNA reads TGTGCCAGCAGCTTAGTCGCCGGGGGACTTCACAATGAGCAGTTCTTC. Supplemented by reference TRBV11-2 and TRBJ2-1, the full variable domain reads EAGVAQSPRYKIIEKRQSVAFWCNPISGHATLYWYQQILGQGPKLLIQFQNNGVVDDSQLPKDRFSAERLKGVDSTLKIQPAKLEDSAVYLCASSLVAGGLHNEQFFGPGTRLTVL.

For this clonotype: This likely comes from a read error, as the CDR3 has no conserved phenylalanine or tryptophan at its end. The chain combines TRBV5-1 with TRBJ2-1; D is perhaps TRBD1 or TRBD2 (5 bases each). The V end was cut by 1 base, the J end by 3 bases, with 14 bases between. CDR3 length: 16 residues. Germline CDR1 reads SGHRS; CDR2 reads YFSETQ. CDR3 in DNA: TGCGCCAGCAGCTTGACCCCGGGACCCAACTACAATGAGCAGTTCTAC. It codes for CASSLTPGPNYNEQFY.

The V and J genes are TRBV24-1 and TRBJ1-1, with 7 positions matching TRBD1. The J segment lost 2 bases and the V segment lost 5 bases, leaving 7 bases of the junction unmatched. Germline V gene sequence: CDR1 KGHDR, CDR2 SFDVKD. The CDR3 contains 15 residues. Here the CDR3 DNA reads TGTGCCACCAGTGTAGGGGGCACAACTAACACTGAAGCTTTCTTT. This encodes CATSVGGTTNTEAFF.

This clonotype was recorded a few times. This chain uses TRBV12-3 or TRBV12-4 with TRBJ2-7; D is undetermined. The CDR3 has 14 amino acids. V was pared by 7 bases and J by 1 base, with 14 bases between. The CDR3 bases are TGTGCCAGCAAGGATAGGGCAGCGTCCTACGAGCAGTACTTC. It yields the protein CASKDRAASYEQYF.

The chain employs TRBV20-1 and TRBJ2-2; D is possibly TRBD2 (6 bases). V lost 3 bases and J lost 1, with 9 bases in between. CDR3 size: 14 residues. Germline V gene sequence: CDR1 DFQATT, CDR2 SNEGSKA (reference sequence). CDR3 amino acids: CSASPGGNTGELFF. The DNA of the CDR3 is TGCAGTGCTAGCCCCGGGGGGAACACCGGGGAGCTGTTTTTT.

Only a few counts were recorded for this clonotype. The chain is built from TRBV27 and TRBJ2-3, with D maybe TRBD1 (6 bases). There are 13 residues in the CDR3. V lost 7 bases and J lost 6, with 14 bases in between. The V gene's germline CDR1 is MNHEY and CDR2 SMNVEV (reference sequence). The CDR3 here is CASTGVNADTQYF. The CDR3, as DNA: TGTGCCAGCACAGGGGTGAATGCGGATACGCAGTATTTT.

This clonotype occurred a few times. J is TRBJ2-3 and V is TRBV20-1; D perhaps matches TRBD1 (6 bases). The germline V gene encodes CDR1 DFQATT and CDR2 SNEGSKA (reference sequence). V lost 8 bases and J 2 bases, leaving 14 bases between the germline ends. The CDR3 has 13 amino acids. The CDR3 DNA is TGCAGTAAATCGACAGGATTCACAGATACGCAGTATTTT. It translates to CSKSTGFTDTQYF.

This clonotype has a handful of counts. In DNA form, the CDR3 reads TGTGCCAGCAGCTTAGTCATTATTGGCGAGCAGTACTTC. The encoded protein is CASSLVIIGEQYF. The chain has TRBV7-9 and TRBJ2-7; D gene ambiguous. V lost 1 base to trimming and J lost 6 bases, with 10 bases between them. CDR1 SEHNR and CDR2 FQNEAQ come from the germline V gene (reference sequence). The CDR3 length is 13 residues.